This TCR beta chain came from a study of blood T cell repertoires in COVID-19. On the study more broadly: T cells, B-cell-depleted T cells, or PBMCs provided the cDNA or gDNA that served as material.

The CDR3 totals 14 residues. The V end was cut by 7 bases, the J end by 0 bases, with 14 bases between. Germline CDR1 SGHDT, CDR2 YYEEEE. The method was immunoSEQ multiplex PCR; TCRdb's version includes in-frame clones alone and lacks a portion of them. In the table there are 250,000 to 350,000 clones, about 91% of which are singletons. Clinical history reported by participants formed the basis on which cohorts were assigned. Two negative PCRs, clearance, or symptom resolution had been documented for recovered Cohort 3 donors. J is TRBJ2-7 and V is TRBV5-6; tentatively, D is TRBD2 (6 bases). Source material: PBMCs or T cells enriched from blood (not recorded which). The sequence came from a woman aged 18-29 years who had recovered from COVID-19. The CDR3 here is CASRSGTASYEQYF. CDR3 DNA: TGTGCCAGCCGCTCCGGGACTGCCTCCTACGAGCAGTACTTC.